Below are 14 T cell receptor beta chains sequenced from a single sample in a study of cytomegalovirus exposure and HLA in healthy donors. Sequencing was performed with immunoSEQ multiplex PCR; in TCRdb, only in-frame clones are kept and a portion is missing. The sample includes 150,000 to 250,000 clones, 65% to 90% of them seen just once. Sequencing used PBMCs. The origin of the receptors is a woman aged 25 to 39 in good health and CMV-seropositive.

This clone was found once. This chain uses TRBV4-1 with TRBJ1-1, with 9 bases that match TRBD1. V lost 5 bases, J lost 4 bases, and 8 bases stayed unmatched. This CDR3 region has 15 residues. CDR1 and CDR2 from the germline V gene are MGHRA and YSYEKL. The CDR3 bases are TGCGCCAGCAGCGTCACAGGGGGCTTGAGCACTGAAGCTTTCTTT. It specifies CASSVTGGLSTEAFF.

CDR3: CAWSRGVAGGPSSEQYF. The DNA of the CDR3 is TGTGCCTGGAGCCGAGGGGTAGCGGGAGGGCCGTCGAGCGAGCAGTACTTC. This chain links TRBV30 with TRBJ2-7; 11 bases are shared with TRBD2. The V gene end was trimmed by 3 bases and the J gene end by 6 bases; junction bases not matched to a gene: 16. CDR1 GTSNPN and CDR2 SVGIG come from the germline V gene (reference sequence). CDR3 length: 17 amino acids.

The chain combines TRBV27 with TRBJ1-1; TRBD1 matches 7 bases. The germline gives CDR1 MNHEY, CDR2 SMNVEV (reference sequence). The length of the CDR3 is 14 residues. V was pared by 4 bases and J by 0 bases, with 2 bases of the junction left unmatched. In nucleotides, the CDR3 is TGTGCCAGCAGTTCGGACAGGTTGAACACTGAAGCTTTCTTT. It translates to CASSSDRLNTEAFF.

This clone was counted once. The V call is TRBV5-4, the J call TRBJ2-3; D gene ambiguous. CDR3 size: 12 residues. Trimming cost V 7 bases and J 1 base, with 7 bases left between them. Per the germline V gene, CDR1 is SGHNT and CDR2 is YYREEE (reference sequence). The CDR3 DNA is TGTGCCAGCTTCGAGGGCACAGATACGCAGTATTTT. Translated, it gives CASFEGTDTQYF.

The chain recombines TRBV6-5 with TRBJ1-1; TRBD1 aligns across 9 bases. The CDR3 has 15 amino acids. V shed 6 bases and J 1 base; nucleotides not matched to a gene: 6. Germline values: CDR1 MNHEY, CDR2 SVGAGI. The CDR3, as DNA: TGTGCCAGCAGGCCGGGACAGGGAAGGAACACTGAAGCTTTCTTT. Its translation is CASRPGQGRNTEAFF.

This sequence joins TRBV30 and TRBJ1-4; 7 nucleotides match TRBD1. The germline CDR1 and CDR2 sequences are GTSNPN and SVGIG (reference sequence). Trimming took 5 bases from V and 3 from J; bases not matched to a gene: 3. This CDR3 is built from 13 residues. The CDR3: CAWEGQPNEKLFF. CDR3 DNA: TGTGCCTGGGAGGGACAGCCTAATGAAAAACTGTTTTTT.

This clone showed up just once. This chain links TRBV6-1 with TRBJ1-2, with 7 bases lining up with TRBD1. Germline trimming cut 6 bases from V and 4 bases from J; bases unmatched to any gene: 11. This CDR3 has 15 residues. The germline CDR1 and CDR2 sequences are MNHNS and SASEGT. CDR3 amino acids: CASRPGTAQSYGYTF. The CDR3 region has the DNA TGTGCCAGCAGACCCGGGACAGCCCAAAGCTATGGCTACACCTTC.

The rearrangement uses TRBV29-1 and TRBJ2-7; a weak D match, TRBD1 (5 bases). V was trimmed by 3 bases and J by 0 bases, leaving 15 bases between them. The length of the CDR3 is 15 residues. Germline V gene lookup returns CDR1 SQVTM and CDR2 ANQGSEA. In DNA form, the CDR3 reads TGCAGCGTTGAGAACGACAGATCCCCCTCCTACGAGCAGTACTTC. It is translated as CSVENDRSPSYEQYF.

The rearrangement links TRBV5-5 to TRBJ1-2; the D gene is possibly TRBD1 (5 bases). Between the trimmed V and J ends, which lost 0 bases and 0 bases, there was a span of 9 bases. Germline lookup yields CDR1 SGHKS and CDR2 YYEKEE (reference sequence). The length of the CDR3 is 15 residues. CDR3 protein: CASSLGQTANYGYTF. The DNA of the CDR3 is TGTGCCAGCAGCTTGGGACAGACCGCTAACTATGGCTACACCTTC.

This clone was counted between two and nine times. The rearrangement uses TRBV5-1 and TRBJ2-7; TRBD2 might be the D (5 bases). V was shortened by 0 bases and J by 1 base, with 20 bases between the two germline ends. Germline V gene lookup returns CDR1 SGHRS and CDR2 YFSETQ. CDR3 length: 18 amino acids. DNA for the CDR3: TGCGCCAGCAGCTTGGGATGGTTAGGAGCGGAACGGTCCTACGAGCAGTACTTC. This codes for CASSLGWLGAERSYEQYF.

The chain uses TRBV28 and TRBJ1-1, with 9 bases matching TRBD1. The CDR3 totals 13 residues. Trimming took 6 bases from V and 4 from J; bases not matched to a gene: 3. From germline, CDR1 is MDHEN and CDR2 SYDVKM. Here the CDR3 DNA reads TGTGCCAGCAGGCCACAGGGGGCCACTGAAGCTTTCTTT. This translates into CASRPQGATEAFF.

The gene calls are TRBV6-6 and TRBJ2-6; weak D call: TRBD2 (7 bases). Germline lookup yields CDR1 MNHNY and CDR2 SVGAGI (reference sequence). The CDR3 consists of 16 residues. Trimming removed 2 bases from V and 3 bases from J, with 11 bases in between. The CDR3 loop reads CASSYGGARGANVLTF. The DNA of the CDR3 is TGTGCCAGCAGTTACGGGGGGGCGCGTGGGGCCAACGTCCTGACTTTC.

This chain links TRBV7-2 with TRBJ2-2; 8 nucleotides match TRBD2. The CDR3 length is 15 residues. V gave up 0 bases and J gave up 5 bases; unmatched junction bases: 2. CDR1 is SGHTA and CDR2 is FQGNSA in the germline V gene. CDR3 loop: CASSLAKRGTGELFF. CDR3 in DNA: TGTGCCAGCAGCTTAGCGAAGCGGGGGACCGGGGAGCTGTTTTTT.

The chain links TRBV9 to TRBJ2-3, with TRBD2 as a possible D gene (6 bases). Trimming left V 0 bases short and J 1 base short, with 12 bases between. CDR1 and CDR2 from the germline V gene are SGDLS and YYNGEE. The CDR3 extends over 16 amino acids. DNA for the CDR3: TGTGCCAGCAGCGTAGGCAGCGGGTTTGGCACAGATACGCAGTATTTT. This sequence encodes CASSVGSGFGTDTQYF.